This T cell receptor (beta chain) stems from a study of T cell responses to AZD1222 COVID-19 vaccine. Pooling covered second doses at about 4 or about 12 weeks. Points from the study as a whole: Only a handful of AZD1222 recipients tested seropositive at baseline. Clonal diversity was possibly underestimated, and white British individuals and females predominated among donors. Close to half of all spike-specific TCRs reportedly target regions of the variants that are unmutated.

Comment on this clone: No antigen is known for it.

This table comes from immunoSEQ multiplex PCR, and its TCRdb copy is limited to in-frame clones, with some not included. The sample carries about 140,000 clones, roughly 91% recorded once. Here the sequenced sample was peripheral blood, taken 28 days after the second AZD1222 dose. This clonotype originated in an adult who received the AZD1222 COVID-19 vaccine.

This chain's CDR3 is CASSPGTFGYTF. In DNA, the CDR3 is TGCGCCAGCAGCCCCGGGACATTCGGCTACACCTTC. The V gene is TRBV5-1, the J gene TRBJ1-2; D possibly corresponds to TRBD1 (6 bases). CDR1 is SGHRS and CDR2 is YFSETQ in the germline V gene. V shed 4 bases and J shed 8 bases, with 12 bases lying between them. The CDR3 totals 12 residues.